By sample share, the clone carrying this TCR beta chain is large. Treg sorting used a CD4+CD25+CD127-/low gate. The CDR3 is 9 amino acids. The germline V gene has CDR1 DFQATT and CDR2 SNEGSKA (reference sequence). V was cut by 6 bases and J by 14 bases, with 13 bases left in between. TCRdb recomputed calls from the 5' RACE reads with MiXCR, one row per CDR3 protein. The profile shows around 34,000 distinct CDR3 sequences, roughly 30% of them singletons. The sequence came from a female donor with breast cancer. The source material was tumor-infiltrating Tregs sorted from the breast tumor. The rearrangement links TRBV20-1 to TRBJ1-1; no reliable D call. The CDR3 DNA follows: TGCAGTGCAACACGGCCGGCCTTCTTT. Protein product: CSATRPAFF.